This T cell receptor (beta chain) comes out of a study of shared clonotypes between healthy human individuals. HIV-negative, healthy adults without recent acute infections or vaccinations were the donors. Findings of the study overall: Sampling covered nothing but blood. Tissue TCR repertoires likely differ from those found in blood.

Each sorted subset replicate got 200 ng genomic DNA, roughly 27,000 genomes. Sequencing was performed with immunoSEQ multiplex PCR; in TCRdb, only in-frame clones are kept and a portion is missing. The sample has about 2.4 million clones, 93% seen once. Concerning this clone itself: Antigen: not known.

This clonotype was obtained from a man between 18 and 29 years old in good health. Some clones in this sample may be carry-over from other donors' samples. Material for sequencing was naive CD4+ T cells from PBMCs. This sample's subset: CD45RA+ positively selected.

CDR3 nucleotide sequence: TGTGCCAGCAGTCCGACAGCCCCTAACTATGGCTACACCTTC. It codes for CASSPTAPNYGYTF. The chain uses TRBV6-5 and TRBJ1-2; weak D call: TRBD1 (5 bases). The CDR3 is 14 residues long. Germline CDR1 is MNHEY and CDR2 is SVGAGI. Trimming removed 5 bases from V and 0 bases from J, with 10 bases in between.